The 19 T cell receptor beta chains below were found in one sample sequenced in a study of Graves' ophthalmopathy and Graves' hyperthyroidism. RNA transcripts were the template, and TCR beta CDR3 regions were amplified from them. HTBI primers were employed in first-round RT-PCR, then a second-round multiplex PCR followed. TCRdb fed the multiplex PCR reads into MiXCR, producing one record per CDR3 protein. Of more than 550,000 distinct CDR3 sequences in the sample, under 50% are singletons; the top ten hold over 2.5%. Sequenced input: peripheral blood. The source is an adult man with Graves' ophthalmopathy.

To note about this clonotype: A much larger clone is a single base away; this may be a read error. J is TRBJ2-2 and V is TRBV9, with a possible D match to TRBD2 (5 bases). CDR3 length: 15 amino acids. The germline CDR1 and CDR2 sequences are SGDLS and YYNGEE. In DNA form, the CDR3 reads TGTGCCGGCAGCGTAGCGTGGCGCGACACCGGGGAGCTGTTTTTT. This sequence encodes CAGSVAWRDTGELFF.

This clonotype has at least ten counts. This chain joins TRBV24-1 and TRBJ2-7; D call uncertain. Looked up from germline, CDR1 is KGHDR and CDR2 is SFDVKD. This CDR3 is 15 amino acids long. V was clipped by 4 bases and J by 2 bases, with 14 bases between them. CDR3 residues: CATSENLPCPYEQYF. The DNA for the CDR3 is TGTGCCACCAGTGAAAATTTGCCCTGTCCCTACGAGCAGTACTTC.

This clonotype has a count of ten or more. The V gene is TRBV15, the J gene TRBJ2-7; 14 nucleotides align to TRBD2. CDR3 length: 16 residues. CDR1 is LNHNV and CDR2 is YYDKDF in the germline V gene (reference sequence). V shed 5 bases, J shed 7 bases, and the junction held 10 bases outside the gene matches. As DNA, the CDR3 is TGTGCCACCAGCGGCGGGACTAGCGGGAGCCCTAGGGAGCAGTACTTC. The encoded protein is CATSGGTSGSPREQYF.

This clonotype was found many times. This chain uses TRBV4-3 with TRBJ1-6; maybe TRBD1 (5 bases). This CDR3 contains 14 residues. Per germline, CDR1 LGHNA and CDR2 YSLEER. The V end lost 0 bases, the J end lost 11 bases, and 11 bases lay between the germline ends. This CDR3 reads CASSQDRDVPPLHF. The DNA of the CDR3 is TGCGCCAGCAGCCAAGACAGGGATGTTCCACCCCTCCACTTT.

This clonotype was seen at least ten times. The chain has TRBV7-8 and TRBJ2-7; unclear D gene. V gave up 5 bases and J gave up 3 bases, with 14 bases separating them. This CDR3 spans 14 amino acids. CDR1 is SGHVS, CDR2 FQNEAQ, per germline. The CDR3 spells CASSPIGRSYEQYF. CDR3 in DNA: TGTGCCAGCAGCCCCATCGGGCGGAGCTACGAGCAGTACTTC.

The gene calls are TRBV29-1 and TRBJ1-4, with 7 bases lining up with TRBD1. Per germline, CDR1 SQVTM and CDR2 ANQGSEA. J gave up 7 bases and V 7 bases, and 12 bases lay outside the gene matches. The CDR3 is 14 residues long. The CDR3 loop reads CSGETGIGTEKLFF. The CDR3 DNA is TGCAGCGGAGAGACAGGGATTGGGACTGAAAAACTGTTTTTT. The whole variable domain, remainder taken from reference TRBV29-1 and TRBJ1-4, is SAVISQKPSRDICQRGTSLTIQCQVDSQVTMMFWYRQQPGQSLTLIATANQGSEATYESGFVIDKFPISRPNLTFSTLTVSNMSPEDSSIYLCSGETGIGTEKLFFGSGTQLSVL.

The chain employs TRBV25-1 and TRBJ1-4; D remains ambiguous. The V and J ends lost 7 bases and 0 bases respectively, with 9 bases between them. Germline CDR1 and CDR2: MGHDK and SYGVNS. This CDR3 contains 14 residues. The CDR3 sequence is CASTSTATNEKLFF. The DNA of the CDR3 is TGTGCCAGCACGTCGACCGCAACTAATGAAAAACTGTTTTTT. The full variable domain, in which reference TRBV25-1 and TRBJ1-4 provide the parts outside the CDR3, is EADIYQTPRYLVIGTGKKITLECSQTMGHDKMYWYQQDPGMELHLIHYSYGVNSTEKGDLSSESTVSRIRTEHFPLTLESARPSHTSQYLCASTSTATNEKLFFGSGTQLSVL.

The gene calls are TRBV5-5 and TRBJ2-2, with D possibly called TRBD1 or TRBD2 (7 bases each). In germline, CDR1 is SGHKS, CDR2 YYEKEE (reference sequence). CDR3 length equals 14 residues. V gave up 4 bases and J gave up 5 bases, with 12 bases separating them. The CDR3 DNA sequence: TGTGCCAGCAGCCCAGGGGGGGCTACCGGGGAGCTGTTTTTT. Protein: CASSPGGATGELFF.

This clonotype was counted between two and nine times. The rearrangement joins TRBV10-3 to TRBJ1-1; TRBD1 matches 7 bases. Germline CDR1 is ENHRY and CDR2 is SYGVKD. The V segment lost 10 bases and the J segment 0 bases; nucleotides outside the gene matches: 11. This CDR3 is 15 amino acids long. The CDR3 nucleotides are TGTGCCAGCAATCCGGGACAGCCCATGAACACTGAAGCTTTCTTT. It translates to CASNPGQPMNTEAFF.

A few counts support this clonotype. The CDR3 coding sequence is TGTGCCAGCAGCCGCGCGTCTTGGGAGCAGTACTTC. Translation gives CASSRASWEQYF. J is TRBJ2-7 and V is TRBV12-3 or TRBV12-4; the D is unclear. V was shortened by 6 bases and J by 7 bases, with 13 bases between the two germline ends. CDR3 length equals 12 residues.

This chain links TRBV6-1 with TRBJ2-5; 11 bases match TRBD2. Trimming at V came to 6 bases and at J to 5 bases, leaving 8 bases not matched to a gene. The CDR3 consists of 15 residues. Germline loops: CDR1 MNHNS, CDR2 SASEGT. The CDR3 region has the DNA TGTGCCAGCAGCATTAGCGGGGGGGCCTCGGAGACCCAGTACTTC. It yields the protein CASSISGGASETQYF.

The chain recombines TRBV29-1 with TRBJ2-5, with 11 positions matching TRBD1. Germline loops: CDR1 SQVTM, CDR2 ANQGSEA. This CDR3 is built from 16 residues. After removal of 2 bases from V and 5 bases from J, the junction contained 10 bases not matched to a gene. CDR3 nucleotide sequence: TGCAGCGTTGAAATACGCCGGACAGGGGGCGGGGAGACCCAGTACTTC. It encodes CSVEIRRTGGGETQYF.

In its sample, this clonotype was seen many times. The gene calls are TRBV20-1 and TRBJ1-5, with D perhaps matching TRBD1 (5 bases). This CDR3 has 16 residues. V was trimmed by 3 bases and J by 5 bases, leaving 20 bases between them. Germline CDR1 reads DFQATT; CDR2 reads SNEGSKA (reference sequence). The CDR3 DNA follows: TGCAGTGCTAGTCTGACAGAGAGCCTGTTGGATCAGCCCCAGCATTTT. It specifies CSASLTESLLDQPQHF.

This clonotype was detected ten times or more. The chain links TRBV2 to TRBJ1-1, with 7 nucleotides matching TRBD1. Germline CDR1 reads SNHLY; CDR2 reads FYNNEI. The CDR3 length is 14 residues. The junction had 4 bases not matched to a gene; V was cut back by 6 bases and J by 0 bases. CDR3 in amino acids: CASREGQLNTEAFF. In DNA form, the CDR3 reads TGTGCCAGCAGGGAGGGACAGTTGAACACTGAAGCTTTCTTT.

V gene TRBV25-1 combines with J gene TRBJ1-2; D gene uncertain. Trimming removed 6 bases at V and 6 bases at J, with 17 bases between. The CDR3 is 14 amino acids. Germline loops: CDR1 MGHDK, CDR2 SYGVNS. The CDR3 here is CASSAALEGDGYTF. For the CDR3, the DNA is TGTGCCAGCAGCGCAGCGTTAGAGGGCGATGGCTACACCTTC.

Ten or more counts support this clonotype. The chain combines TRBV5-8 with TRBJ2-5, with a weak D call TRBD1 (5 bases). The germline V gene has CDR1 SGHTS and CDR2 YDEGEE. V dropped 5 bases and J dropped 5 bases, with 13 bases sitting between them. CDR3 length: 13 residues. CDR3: CASRLKGRETQYF. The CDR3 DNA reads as TGTGCCAGCAGGCTAAAGGGGCGGGAGACCCAGTACTTC. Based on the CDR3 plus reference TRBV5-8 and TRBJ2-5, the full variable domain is EAGVTQSPTHLIKTRGQQATLRCSPISGHTSVYWYQQALGLGLQFLLWYDEGEERNRGNFPPRFSGRQFPNYSSELNVNALELEDSALYLCASRLKGRETQYFGPGTRLLVL.

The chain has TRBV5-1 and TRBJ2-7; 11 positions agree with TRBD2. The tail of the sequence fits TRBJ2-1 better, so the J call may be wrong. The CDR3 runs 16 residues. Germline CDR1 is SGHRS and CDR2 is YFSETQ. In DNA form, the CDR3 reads TGCGCCAGCAGCTTTACTAGCGGGAGTAGTGGGAATGAGCAGTTCTTC. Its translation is CASSFTSGSSGNEQFF.

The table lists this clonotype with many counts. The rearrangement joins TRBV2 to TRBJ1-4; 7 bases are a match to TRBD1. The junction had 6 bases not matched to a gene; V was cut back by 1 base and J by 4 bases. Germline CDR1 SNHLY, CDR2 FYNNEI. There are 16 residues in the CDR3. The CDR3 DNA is TGTGCCAGCAGTGAAGGGAGACAGGGATTTAATGAAAAACTGTTTTTT. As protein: CASSEGRQGFNEKLFF.

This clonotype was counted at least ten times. This CDR3 reads CASSVDGGPYEQYF. In DNA form, the CDR3 reads TGTGCCAGCAGCGTAGATGGCGGACCCTACGAGCAGTACTTC. This chain joins TRBV9 and TRBJ2-7, with unresolved D. Trimming shortened V by 0 bases and J by 2 bases, and 9 bases separated the two germline ends. CDR3 length: 14 residues. From germline, CDR1 is SGDLS and CDR2 YYNGEE.